The next 15 T cell receptor beta chains were all read from a single sample in a study of Ad26.COV2.S vaccination and SARS-CoV-2 variants. Treatment indicated: over 15 received Ad26.COV2.S at low or high dose, single or two shots; about 5 received placebo; per-sample allocation not given. Sample collection was performed on day 63 after the first vaccine or placebo injection. Here immunoSEQ multiplex PCR was the method, and the copy in TCRdb shows in-frame clones only, minus some. The table has hundreds of thousands of clones, 70% to 90% seen once; the top ten hold about 1.5%. Sequenced here: peripheral blood, sampled in a trial of Ad26.COV2.S vaccine versus placebo. Every receptor here comes from a person between 18 and 65 years old who received the Ad26.COV2.S COVID-19 vaccine or a placebo.

As for this clone: Other nucleotide sequences from this sample produce the same CDR3. This chain joins TRBV20-1 and TRBJ2-3; unclear D gene. Germline assignment: CDR1 DFQATT and CDR2 SNEGSKA (reference sequence). Trimming removed 1 base from V and 5 bases from J, with 4 bases in between. This CDR3 is 11 amino acids long. The CDR3 here is CSARGGDTQYF. As DNA, the CDR3 is TGCAGTGCTAGAGGGGGAGATACGCAGTATTTT.

V gene TRBV14 combines with J gene TRBJ2-1; 9 bases agree with TRBD1. The CDR3 is 15 amino acids. Germline V gene data show CDR1 as SGHDN and CDR2 as FVKESK. Unmatched junction bases numbered 5, after V lost 3 bases and J lost 5 bases. CDR3 nucleotide sequence: TGTGCCAGCAGCCAGTACAGGGGGCTCGACAATGAGCAGTTCTTC. Translation: CASSQYRGLDNEQFF.

This chain uses TRBV24-1 with TRBJ2-1; D is possibly TRBD1 (6 bases). Trimming pared 10 bases from V and 8 bases from J, leaving 17 bases between. The germline gives CDR1 KGHDR, CDR2 SFDVKD. The CDR3 totals 13 residues. The DNA of the CDR3 is TGTGCCACTAAGCGAGCAGGGGCCGATGAGCAGTTCTTC. It codes for CATKRAGADEQFF.

This clone occurred a few times. J is TRBJ1-1 and V is TRBV19; D gene ambiguous. CDR1 LNHDA and CDR2 SQIVND come from the germline V gene (reference sequence). The length of the CDR3 is 21 residues. The V and J ends lost 1 base and 1 base respectively, with 28 bases between them. The CDR3 region has the DNA TGTGCCAGTAGTATAGCCAGTATCCTTCGGGCCCAACTAAGCGAGAACACTGAAGCTTTCTTT. Translated: CASSIASILRAQLSENTEAFF.

The chain employs TRBV24-1 and TRBJ1-4; TRBD1 matches at 9 bases. Unmatched junction bases numbered 7, after V lost 4 bases and J lost 5 bases. Looked up from germline, CDR1 is KGHDR and CDR2 is SFDVKD. CDR3 length equals 16 residues. CDR3 sequence reads: CATSEGVGTGNEKLFF. Written as DNA, the CDR3 is TGTGCCACCAGTGAGGGGGTAGGGACAGGGAATGAAAAACTGTTTTTT.

This clone was observed a handful of times. This chain joins TRBV7-9 and TRBJ2-7; D uncertain. The ends were cut back, 3 bases at V and 3 bases at J, with 9 bases in the middle. CDR1 is SEHNR and CDR2 is FQNEAQ in the germline V gene (reference sequence). The CDR3 runs to 13 residues. CDR3 DNA: TGTGCCAGCAGCTTCAGGTCTTACTACGAGCAGTACTTC. It is translated as CASSFRSYYEQYF.

This sequence joins TRBV19 and TRBJ2-5; 8 bases agree with TRBD1. The CDR3 is 13 amino acids. Germline assignment: CDR1 LNHDA and CDR2 SQIVND (reference sequence). The V segment lost 6 bases and the J segment 5 bases; nucleotides outside the gene matches: 5. The DNA of the CDR3 is TGTGCCAGTAGCCTGACAGGGGTTGAGACCCAGTACTTC. This codes for CASSLTGVETQYF.

The chain has TRBV5-1 and TRBJ2-7; possibly TRBD1 for D (5 bases). The germline V gene encodes CDR1 SGHRS and CDR2 YFSETQ. Trimming took off 2 bases at V and 3 bases at J, with 9 bases between the two ends. The CDR3 is made up of 13 amino acids. The CDR3 coding sequence is TGCGCCAGCAGCTTTGGCAGGGACTACGAGCAGTACTTC. Encoded protein: CASSFGRDYEQYF.

This chain joins TRBV4-1 and TRBJ1-5; 10 bases fit TRBD1. The CDR3 contains 16 residues. CDR1 is MGHRA, CDR2 YSYEKL, per germline. Trimming at V came to 5 bases and at J to 1 base, leaving 5 bases not matched to a gene. This CDR3 is CASSNGGQGSNQPQHF. The CDR3 DNA follows: TGCGCCAGCAGCAATGGGGGACAGGGGAGCAATCAGCCCCAGCATTTT.

This chain uses TRBV24-1 with TRBJ2-3; 9 nucleotides match TRBD2. The CDR3 length is 14 residues. CDR1 and CDR2 from the germline V gene are KGHDR and SFDVKD. Germline trimming cut 6 bases from V and 3 bases from J; bases unmatched to any gene: 3. DNA for the CDR3: TGTGCCACCAGTAGCGGGGGGCGTACAGATACGCAGTATTTT. The encoded protein is CATSSGGRTDTQYF.

The chain combines TRBV7-2 with TRBJ1-5; D not resolved. The ends were cut back, 4 bases at V and 7 bases at J, with 17 bases in the middle. Germline loops: CDR1 SGHTA, CDR2 FQGNSA. The CDR3 covers 15 residues. The CDR3 loop is CASSSNQRGEQPQHF. In DNA form, the CDR3 reads TGTGCCAGCAGCTCCAACCAACGGGGAGAGCAGCCCCAGCATTTT.

This sequence joins TRBV9 and TRBJ2-2; 11 positions match TRBD2. Losses at the gene ends were 7 bases for V and 0 bases for J; bases not matched to a gene: 11. The CDR3 runs 18 residues. Looked up from germline, CDR1 is SGDLS and CDR2 is YYNGEE. The chain's CDR3 is CASAELAGGPTNTGELFF. CDR3 coding DNA: TGTGCCAGCGCGGAGCTAGCGGGGGGTCCTACGAACACCGGGGAGCTGTTTTTT.

The chain has TRBV5-4 and TRBJ1-3; 11 bases are a match to TRBD1. The CDR3 is 17 amino acids. CDR1 is SGHNT and CDR2 is YYREEE in the germline V gene (reference sequence). J lost 9 bases, V lost 1 base, and 12 bases had no gene match. The CDR3: CASSLNIGTGGAGTIYF. The CDR3 DNA is TGTGCCAGCAGCTTGAACATCGGGACAGGGGGTGCAGGCACCATATATTTT.

The chain carries TRBV7-9 and TRBJ2-1; D may be TRBD2 (6 bases). The CDR3 spans 16 residues. The germline gives CDR1 SEHNR, CDR2 FQNEAQ (reference sequence). V lost 2 bases, J lost 0 bases, and 11 bases lay in between. The CDR3 coding sequence is TGTGCCAGCAGCTTACCGGGACTCCCCTCCTACAATGAGCAGTTCTTC. Translated, it gives CASSLPGLPSYNEQFF.

The V and J genes are TRBV6-5 and TRBJ2-3; no reliable D call. CDR1 and CDR2 from the germline V gene are MNHEY and SVGAGI. Between the trimmed V and J ends, which lost 2 bases and 2 bases, there was a span of 8 bases. CDR3 length equals 14 residues. The CDR3: CASSYTASTDTQYF. The CDR3 nucleotides read TGTGCCAGCAGTTACACGGCTTCCACAGATACGCAGTATTTT.